The sequence of this T cell receptor (beta chain) was determined in a study of T-cell memory formation after mild COVID-19. Study-wide points: Researchers could not confirm that second-wave clones peaking on day 37 targeted SARS-CoV-2. Clones which contracted sat mainly in CM and EM if CD4+, and in EMRA if CD8+. Cross-reactive memory appears to have joined, as suggested by some responding clones showing up in pre-infection memory.

The CDR3 runs 15 residues. Germline V gene sequence: CDR1 MNHEY, CDR2 SVGAGI. Trimming stripped 6 bases from V and 0 bases from J, with 11 bases between. TCR alpha and TCR beta cDNA libraries carrying sample barcodes and UMIs came from 5'RACE with constant-segment primers. TCRdb re-derived calls from the 5' RACE reads in MiXCR, one entry per CDR3 protein. The table lists around 320,000 distinct CDR3 sequences, less than 20% of them singletons. Points on this clonotype: Its antigen is still unknown.

The TCR originated in a young man who had mild COVID-19 (a few samples of this study predate the infection). Cell type and time point are not known. V gene TRBV6-5 combines with J gene TRBJ2-2, with D possibly TRBD2 on 5 matching bases. The sample comprised PBMCs or a T cell subset sorted from them (not recorded which). CDR3 nucleotides: TGTGCCAGCAGCCCACTAGTGTCGAACACCGGGGAGCTGTTTTTT. Translating it yields CASSPLVSNTGELFF.